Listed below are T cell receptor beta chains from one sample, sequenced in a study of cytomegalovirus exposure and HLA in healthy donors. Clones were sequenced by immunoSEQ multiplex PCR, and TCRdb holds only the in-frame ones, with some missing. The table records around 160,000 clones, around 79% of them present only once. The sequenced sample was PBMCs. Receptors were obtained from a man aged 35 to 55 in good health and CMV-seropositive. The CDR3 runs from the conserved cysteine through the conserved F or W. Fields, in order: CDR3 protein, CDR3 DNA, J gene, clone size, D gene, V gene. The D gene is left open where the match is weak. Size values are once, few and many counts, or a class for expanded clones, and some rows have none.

CDR3aa: CASSFFRASSQQETQYF; CDR3nt: TGTGCCAGCAGCTTCTTTCGGGCTAGCAGCCAACAAGAGACCCAGTACTTC; j_gene: TRBJ2-5; abundance: NA; d_gene: NA; v_gene: TRBV5-8
CDR3aa: CASSPSGQGITEAFF; CDR3nt: TGTGCCAGCTCACCCTCTGGACAGGGGATCACTGAAGCTTTCTTT; j_gene: TRBJ1-1; abundance: NA; d_gene: TRBD1; v_gene: TRBV18
CDR3aa: CASRVQGASTDTQYF; CDR3nt: TGTGCCAGCAGAGTGCAGGGGGCGAGCACAGATACGCAGTATTTT; j_gene: TRBJ2-3; abundance: NA; d_gene: TRBD1; v_gene: TRBV2
CDR3aa: CASKDIAVGTQYF; CDR3nt: TGTGCCAGCAAGGACATCGCAGTTGGTACGCAGTATTTT; j_gene: TRBJ2-3; abundance: few; d_gene: NA; v_gene: TRBV6-5
CDR3aa: CASSPSRTEFIEPVYQETQYF; CDR3nt: TGTGCCAGCTCACCCTCACGCACCGAGTTTATAGAGCCTGTGTACCAAGAGACCCAGTACTTC; j_gene: TRBJ2-5; abundance: NA; d_gene: NA; v_gene: TRBV18
CDR3aa: CASSLWTSGGYEQYF; CDR3nt: TGTGCCAGCAGCCTATGGACTAGCGGGGGTTACGAGCAGTACTTC; j_gene: TRBJ2-7; abundance: NA; d_gene: TRBD2; v_gene: TRBV7-2
CDR3aa: CASSWGGRDGTEAFF; CDR3nt: TGTGCCAGCAGTTGGGGGGGACGGGATGGCACTGAAGCTTTCTTT; j_gene: TRBJ1-1; abundance: NA; d_gene: NA; v_gene: TRBV6-1
CDR3aa: CASSPGGPTYNEQFF; CDR3nt: TGCGCCAGCAGCCCCGGTGGTCCGACCTACAATGAGCAGTTCTTC; j_gene: TRBJ2-1; abundance: NA; d_gene: NA; v_gene: TRBV5-1
CDR3aa: CAISGQGNQPQHF; CDR3nt: TGTGCCATCAGTGGACAAGGCAATCAGCCCCAGCATTTT; j_gene: TRBJ1-5; abundance: NA; d_gene: NA; v_gene: TRBV10-3
CDR3aa: CAISGTTGTGRADTQYF; CDR3nt: TGTGCCATCAGTGGAACAACCGGGACAGGGCGCGCAGATACGCAGTATTTT; j_gene: TRBJ2-3; abundance: once; d_gene: TRBD1; v_gene: TRBV10-3
CDR3aa: CASSDLLAGAPYEQYF; CDR3nt: TGTGCCAGCAGCGATCTCCTAGCGGGAGCCCCCTACGAGCAGTACTTC; j_gene: TRBJ2-7; abundance: NA; d_gene: TRBD2; v_gene: TRBV7-2
CDR3aa: CASSGGQGISNEKLFF; CDR3nt: TGCGCCAGCAGCGGAGGACAGGGCATCTCTAATGAAAAACTGTTTTTT; j_gene: TRBJ1-4; abundance: NA; d_gene: TRBD1; v_gene: TRBV5-1
CDR3aa: CASRTDRGATYEQYF; CDR3nt: TGTGCCAGCAGGACTGACAGGGGCGCTACGTACGAGCAGTACTTC; j_gene: TRBJ2-7; abundance: NA; d_gene: TRBD1; v_gene: TRBV2
CDR3aa: CASSGTGGKGETQYF; CDR3nt: TGTGCCAGCAGCGGGACAGGGGGCAAGGGAGAGACCCAGTACTTC; j_gene: TRBJ2-5; abundance: few; d_gene: TRBD1; v_gene: TRBV11-1
CDR3aa: CASRREGRYEQYF; CDR3nt: TGTGCCAGCAGGAGGGAGGGCCGGTACGAGCAGTACTTC; j_gene: TRBJ2-7; abundance: once; d_gene: TRBD2; v_gene: TRBV6-5
CDR3aa: CASSSSSGRATDTQYF; CDR3nt: TGTGCCAGCAGCTCTAGTAGCGGGAGGGCTACAGATACGCAGTATTTT; j_gene: TRBJ2-3; abundance: NA; d_gene: TRBD2; v_gene: TRBV9
CDR3aa: CASSLVSGTEAFF; CDR3nt: TGTGCCAGCAGCTTAGTTAGCGGGACTGAAGCTTTCTTT; j_gene: TRBJ1-1; abundance: NA; d_gene: NA; v_gene: TRBV7-9
CDR3aa: CASSNSRGNTIYF; CDR3nt: TGCGCCAGCAGTAACAGTAGAGGAAACACCATATATTTT; j_gene: TRBJ1-3; abundance: once; d_gene: NA; v_gene: TRBV5-1
CDR3aa: CASSKDRGGYLREQYF; CDR3nt: TGTGCCAGCAGCAAAGACAGGGGAGGGTACTTGCGCGAGCAGTACTTC; j_gene: TRBJ2-7; abundance: NA; d_gene: NA; v_gene: TRBV27
CDR3aa: CASSWGTSGRPDEQFF; CDR3nt: TGTGCCAGCAGCTGGGGGACTAGCGGGAGACCGGATGAGCAGTTCTTC; j_gene: TRBJ2-1; abundance: NA; d_gene: TRBD2; v_gene: TRBV7-9
CDR3aa: CASSPLQQGENTEAFF; CDR3nt: TGTGCCAGCTCACCACTTCAACAGGGGGAGAACACTGAAGCTTTCTTT; j_gene: TRBJ1-1; abundance: NA; d_gene: TRBD1; v_gene: TRBV18
CDR3aa: CASSQDLETAIYYEQYF; CDR3nt: TGTGCCAGCAGCCAAGATTTGGAGACAGCTATTTACTACGAGCAGTACTTC; j_gene: TRBJ2-7; abundance: NA; d_gene: NA; v_gene: TRBV4-2
CDR3aa: CASSVGLGSGQGELFF; CDR3nt: TGTGCCAGCAGCGTAGGATTGGGGAGCGGCCAAGGGGAGCTGTTTTTT; j_gene: TRBJ2-2; abundance: few; d_gene: NA; v_gene: TRBV9
CDR3aa: CASSEVSTFYYGYTF; CDR3nt: TGTGCCAGTAGTGAAGTTTCTACCTTTTACTATGGCTACACCTTC; j_gene: TRBJ1-2; abundance: NA; d_gene: NA; v_gene: TRBV19
CDR3aa: CASSMGQGLGAFF; CDR3nt: TGTGCCAGTAGTATGGGACAGGGGTTGGGAGCTTTCTTT; j_gene: TRBJ1-1; abundance: NA; d_gene: TRBD1; v_gene: TRBV19
CDR3aa: CASSFGRSQETQYF; CDR3nt: TGTGCCAGCAGCTTTGGTCGGAGCCAAGAGACCCAGTACTTC; j_gene: TRBJ2-5; abundance: NA; d_gene: NA; v_gene: TRBV5-4
CDR3aa: CASTSGDSYEQYF; CDR3nt: TGTGCCAGTACTAGCGGCGACTCCTACGAGCAGTACTTC; j_gene: TRBJ2-7; abundance: NA; d_gene: TRBD2; v_gene: TRBV19
CDR3aa: CASSVGLAGETQYF; CDR3nt: TGTGCCAGCAGCGTGGGACTAGCGGGAGAGACCCAGTACTTC; j_gene: TRBJ2-5; abundance: NA; d_gene: TRBD2; v_gene: TRBV13
CDR3aa: CASSVASNEKLFF; CDR3nt: TGTGCCAGCAGCGTAGCCAGTAATGAAAAACTGTTTTTT; j_gene: TRBJ1-4; abundance: NA; d_gene: NA; v_gene: TRBV9
CDR3aa: CASSYSTGQGKAFF; CDR3nt: TGTGCCAGCAGTTACTCGACTGGACAGGGTAAAGCTTTCTTT; j_gene: TRBJ1-1; abundance: NA; d_gene: TRBD1; v_gene: TRBV6-5
CDR3aa: CASTYLNTEAFF; CDR3nt: TGTGCCAGCACCTACTTGAACACTGAAGCTTTCTTT; j_gene: TRBJ1-1; abundance: once; d_gene: NA; v_gene: TRBV7-9
CDR3aa: CASSLYSINRGDTEAFF; CDR3nt: TGCGCCAGCAGCTTGTATAGTATTAACAGGGGTGACACTGAAGCTTTCTTT; j_gene: TRBJ1-1; abundance: once; d_gene: TRBD1; v_gene: TRBV5-1
CDR3aa: CASSIGPLTPYGYTF; CDR3nt: TGTGCCAGTAGTATAGGACCGTTGACTCCCTATGGCTACACCTTC; j_gene: TRBJ1-2; abundance: NA; d_gene: NA; v_gene: TRBV19
CDR3aa: CASSLAGLAGNEQFF; CDR3nt: TGTGCCAGCAGCTTAGCCGGACTAGCGGGAAATGAGCAGTTCTTC; j_gene: TRBJ2-1; abundance: NA; d_gene: TRBD2; v_gene: TRBV11-3
CDR3aa: CASQQVLRTDTQYF; CDR3nt: TGTGCCAGCCAACAGGTGCTTAGGACAGATACGCAGTATTTT; j_gene: TRBJ2-3; abundance: NA; d_gene: NA; v_gene: TRBV2
CDR3aa: CASSQAGGDTDTQYF; CDR3nt: TGCGCCAGCAGCCAAGCGGGAGGCGACACAGATACGCAGTATTTT; j_gene: TRBJ2-3; abundance: NA; d_gene: TRBD2; v_gene: TRBV4-1
CDR3aa: CASSSRLAGETQYF; CDR3nt: TGTGCCAGCAGCTCTCGACTAGCGGGAGAGACCCAGTACTTC; j_gene: TRBJ2-5; abundance: NA; d_gene: TRBD2; v_gene: TRBV7-9
CDR3aa: CAGPGGQGDTQYF; CDR3nt: TGTGCCGGCCCAGGGGGGCAGGGAGATACGCAGTATTTT; j_gene: TRBJ2-3; abundance: NA; d_gene: NA; v_gene: TRBV30
CDR3aa: CASSEWSTNTEAFF; CDR3nt: TGTGCCAGCAGTGAGTGGTCTACGAACACTGAAGCTTTCTTT; j_gene: TRBJ1-1; abundance: NA; d_gene: NA; v_gene: TRBV2
CDR3aa: CASSLEREGPPQPYNEQFF; CDR3nt: TGTGCCAGCAGCTTAGAGCGGGAGGGCCCCCCCCAACCCTACAATGAGCAGTTCTTC; j_gene: TRBJ2-1; abundance: NA; d_gene: TRBD2; v_gene: TRBV7-8
CDR3aa: CASSLGQGPISNQPQHF; CDR3nt: TGTGCCAGCAGCCTGGGACAGGGACCGATCAGCAATCAGCCCCAGCATTTT; j_gene: TRBJ1-5; abundance: NA; d_gene: TRBD1; v_gene: TRBV7-9
CDR3aa: CASSSDRGTGELFF; CDR3nt: TGTGCCAGTAGTAGCGACCGGGGCACCGGGGAGCTGTTTTTT; j_gene: TRBJ2-2; abundance: NA; d_gene: NA; v_gene: TRBV27
CDR3aa: CASSESGSVNQPQHF; CDR3nt: TGTGCCAGCAGTGAGTCCGGGTCCGTCAATCAGCCCCAGCATTTT; j_gene: TRBJ1-5; abundance: once; d_gene: NA; v_gene: TRBV6-1
CDR3aa: CASGTSGFNEQFF; CDR3nt: TGTGCCAGCGGGACTAGCGGATTCAATGAGCAGTTCTTC; j_gene: TRBJ2-1; abundance: NA; d_gene: TRBD2; v_gene: TRBV19
CDR3aa: CASSQEEEGGIPGELFF; CDR3nt: TGCGCCAGCAGCCAAGAGGAGGAGGGGGGGATTCCCGGGGAGCTGTTTTTT; j_gene: TRBJ2-2; abundance: few; d_gene: NA; v_gene: TRBV4-3
CDR3aa: CASSKPSGKGYEQYF; CDR3nt: TGTGCCAGCAGTAAACCTAGCGGGAAAGGCTACGAGCAGTACTTC; j_gene: TRBJ2-7; abundance: NA; d_gene: TRBD2; v_gene: TRBV6-6
CDR3aa: CASSPGTSSTYEQYF; CDR3nt: TGTGCCAGCAGCCCCGGCACTAGCAGCACCTACGAGCAGTACTTC; j_gene: TRBJ2-7; abundance: NA; d_gene: NA; v_gene: TRBV11-2
CDR3aa: CASSLEVGLAGLEQYF; CDR3nt: TGTGCCAGCAGCTTAGAGGTGGGACTAGCGGGTCTCGAGCAGTACTTC; j_gene: TRBJ2-7; abundance: NA; d_gene: TRBD2; v_gene: TRBV7-2
CDR3aa: CASSRQGGGNQPQHF; CDR3nt: TGTGCCAGCAGCAGACAGGGGGGAGGCAATCAGCCCCAGCATTTT; j_gene: TRBJ1-5; abundance: NA; d_gene: TRBD1; v_gene: TRBV7-2
CDR3aa: CASSLAGVSYNSPLHF; CDR3nt: TGTGCCAGCAGCTTAGCAGGGGTCTCCTATAATTCACCCCTCCACTTT; j_gene: TRBJ1-6; abundance: NA; d_gene: NA; v_gene: TRBV7-8
CDR3aa: CASIGPGQDYGYTF; CDR3nt: TGTGCCAGCATCGGTCCGGGACAGGACTATGGCTACACCTTC; j_gene: TRBJ1-2; abundance: NA; d_gene: TRBD1; v_gene: TRBV28
CDR3aa: CASSGQPSGNTIYF; CDR3nt: TGTGCCAGTAGCGGACAGCCCTCTGGAAACACCATATATTTT; j_gene: TRBJ1-3; abundance: NA; d_gene: NA; v_gene: TRBV19
CDR3aa: CASRRGLAGVNTGELFF; CDR3nt: TGCGCCAGCAGACGGGGACTAGCGGGCGTTAACACCGGGGAGCTGTTTTTT; j_gene: TRBJ2-2; abundance: NA; d_gene: TRBD2; v_gene: TRBV4-1
CDR3aa: CASSYSGQGQSYEQYF; CDR3nt: TGTGCCAGCAGTTACTCCGGACAGGGGCAGTCCTACGAGCAGTACTTC; j_gene: TRBJ2-7; abundance: NA; d_gene: TRBD1; v_gene: TRBV6-6
CDR3aa: CASSLVASTSTDTQYF; CDR3nt: TGTGCCAGCAGCTTGGTAGCATCCACTAGCACAGATACGCAGTATTTT; j_gene: TRBJ2-3; abundance: few; d_gene: NA; v_gene: TRBV5-8
CDR3aa: CAWSGSRGRANEQFF; CDR3nt: TGTGCCTGGAGTGGGAGTAGAGGGAGGGCGAATGAGCAGTTCTTC; j_gene: TRBJ2-1; abundance: NA; d_gene: TRBD2; v_gene: TRBV30
CDR3aa: CASSPPGTSGGSYEQYF; CDR3nt: TGTGCCAGCAGCCCTCCAGGGACTAGCGGGGGCTCCTACGAGCAGTACTTC; j_gene: TRBJ2-7; abundance: NA; d_gene: TRBD2; v_gene: TRBV14
CDR3aa: CASSIGFSRGQGGNEQFF; CDR3nt: TGTGCCAGTAGTATAGGGTTCTCTCGGGGACAGGGTGGCAATGAGCAGTTCTTC; j_gene: TRBJ2-1; abundance: NA; d_gene: TRBD1; v_gene: TRBV19
CDR3aa: CASSLGRHNSGANVLTF; CDR3nt: TGTGCCAGCAGCTTGGGCAGGCACAACTCTGGGGCCAACGTCCTGACTTTC; j_gene: TRBJ2-6; abundance: NA; d_gene: NA; v_gene: TRBV11-2
CDR3aa: CASSPTGTGFNQPQHF; CDR3nt: TGTGCCAGCAGCCCTACCGGGACAGGCTTCAATCAGCCCCAGCATTTT; j_gene: TRBJ1-5; abundance: NA; d_gene: TRBD1; v_gene: TRBV4-2